This T cell receptor (beta chain) is drawn from a study of chemoradiotherapy in HPV16-positive cancers (dated by TCRdb to between 2021 and 2022). About the full investigation: Candidate HPV-specific T-cell clones and common TCR motifs were defined by functional T-cell assays performed on cells from two HPV16-positive patients. The candidate HPV-specific TCRs and motifs were then tracked in TCR repertoires from more than 85 patients with HPV-related cancers. The study set out to ask whether T-cell immunity against the HPV oncoproteins E6 and E7 changes over the course of chemoradiotherapy and whether that immunity affects survival. Findings and caveats that apply to the study as a whole: Expansion of candidate HPV-specific clones and E7-related TCR motifs was observed in the tumor microenvironment during treatment, whereas no such expansion was observed for non-HPV-specific T cells. In HPV16-positive patients, expansion of HPV-responsive T cells during chemoradiotherapy was associated with improved recurrence-free survival. The functional definition of HPV-specific T cells was derived from only two HPV16-positive patients, and the survival association was reported for HPV16-positive patients.

The CDR3, cysteine through phenylalanine, is 14 amino acids long. Of all the DNA, just the CDR3 is kept, 42 bases in frame from base 1. CDR1 is given as MNHEY and CDR2 as SVGAGI, both from the germline V gene. Between the V and J ends, shortened by 7 bases and 8 bases respectively, the junction contains 20 bases. The library was generated by the immunoSEQ multiplex PCR assay. Here the immuneACCESS table is served through TCRdb, limited to in-frame sequences with V and J called. Missing clones are a known gap in these copies; in checked studies unresolved V genes cover under half, and the rest lacks a known reason. The sample table holds around 8,100 clones, of which around 88% were seen once. 11% to 15% of the sample belongs to the ten largest clones. Repertoires were sampled multiple times during chemoradiotherapy, which allowed clonal expansion in the tumor microenvironment to be followed. Concerning this clone itself: Its antigen is unknown. No per-base quality is available; no much larger clone lies one base away.

The chain is encoded by TRBV6-5 joined to TRBJ1-2; 6 matching bases give a weak D call of TRBD1. Sequences were derived from blood, sampled from a patient who underwent chemoradiotherapy. The TCR sequence derives from a human donor with HPV-associated anogenital cancer. In nucleotides, the sequence is TGTGCCAGCACGGGCAGGGGATTGGCGAGAGGCTACACCTTC. Its protein reads: CASTGRGLARGYTF.